This T cell receptor (beta chain) comes out of a study of cytomegalovirus exposure and HLA in healthy donors. Study findings and constraints: Later genetic work tied a missense DCLRE1C variant to beta-chain V and J trimming. CMV antigen specificity of three CMV-associated chains was confirmed in vitro. In most subjects, TCR beta sequences reportedly gave accurate predictions of HLA-A and HLA-B alleles.

The length of the CDR3 is 14 residues. V lost 5 bases, J lost 7 bases, and 18 bases lay in between. The germline V gene has CDR1 SQVTM and CDR2 ANQGSEA. Vbeta (60) and Jbeta (13) primers were used in the PCR. TCRdb's copy holds only in-frame clones and misses some; the assay was immunoSEQ multiplex PCR. The sample records 100,000 to 150,000 clones, roughly 18% being singletons. To note about this clone: The antigen remains unidentified.

The V and J genes are TRBV29-1 and TRBJ1-5; D remains unclear. The receptor's source is a female donor in good health and CMV-seropositive. Sequencing was carried out using PBMCs. CDR3 in amino acids: CSVTKTGVDQPQHF. CDR3 nucleotide sequence: TGCAGCGTTACGAAGACCGGGGTCGACCAGCCCCAGCATTTT.